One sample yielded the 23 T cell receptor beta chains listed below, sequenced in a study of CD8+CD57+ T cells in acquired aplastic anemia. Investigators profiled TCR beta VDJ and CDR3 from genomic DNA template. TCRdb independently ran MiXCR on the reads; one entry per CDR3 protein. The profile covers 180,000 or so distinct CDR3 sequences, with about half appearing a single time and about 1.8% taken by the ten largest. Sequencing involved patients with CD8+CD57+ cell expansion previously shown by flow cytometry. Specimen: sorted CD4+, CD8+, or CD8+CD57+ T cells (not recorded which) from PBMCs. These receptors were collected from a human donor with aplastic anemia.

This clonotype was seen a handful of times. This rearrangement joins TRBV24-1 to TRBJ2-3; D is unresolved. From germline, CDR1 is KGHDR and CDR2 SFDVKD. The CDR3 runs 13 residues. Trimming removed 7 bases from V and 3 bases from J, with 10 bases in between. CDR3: CATREPITDTQYF. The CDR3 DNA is TGTGCCACCAGGGAACCAATTACAGATACGCAGTATTTT.

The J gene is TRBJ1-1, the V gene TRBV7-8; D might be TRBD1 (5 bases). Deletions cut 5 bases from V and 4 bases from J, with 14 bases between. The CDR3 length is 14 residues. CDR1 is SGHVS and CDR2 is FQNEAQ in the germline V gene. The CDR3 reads CASSAMGGATEAFF. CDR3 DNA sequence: TGTGCCAGCAGCGCCATGGGAGGGGCCACTGAAGCTTTCTTT.

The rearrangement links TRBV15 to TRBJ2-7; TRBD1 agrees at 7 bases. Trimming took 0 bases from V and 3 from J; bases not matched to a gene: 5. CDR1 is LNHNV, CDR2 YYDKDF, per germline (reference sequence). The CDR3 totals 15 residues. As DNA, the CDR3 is TGTGCCACCAGCAGAGAACAGGGGTTTCTCTACGAGCAGTACTTC. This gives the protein CATSREQGFLYEQYF.

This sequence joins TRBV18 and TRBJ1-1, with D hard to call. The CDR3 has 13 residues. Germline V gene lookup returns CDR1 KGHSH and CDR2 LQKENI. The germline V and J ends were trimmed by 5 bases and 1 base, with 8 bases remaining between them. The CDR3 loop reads CASSNLGNTEAFF. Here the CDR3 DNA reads TGTGCCAGCTCAAACCTTGGGAACACTGAAGCTTTCTTT.

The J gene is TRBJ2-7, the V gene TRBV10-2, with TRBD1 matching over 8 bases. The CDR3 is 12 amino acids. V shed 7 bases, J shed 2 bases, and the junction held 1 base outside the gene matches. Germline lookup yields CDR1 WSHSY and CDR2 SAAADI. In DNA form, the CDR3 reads TGCGCCAGCAAGGACAGGGCCTACGAGCAGTACTTC. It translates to CASKDRAYEQYF.

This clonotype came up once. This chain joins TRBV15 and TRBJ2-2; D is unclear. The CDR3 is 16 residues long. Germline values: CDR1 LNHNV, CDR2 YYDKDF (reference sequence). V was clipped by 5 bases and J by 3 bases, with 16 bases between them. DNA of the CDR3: TGTGCCACCAGCGCGACGGGTCTGGTTTACACCGGGGAGCTGTTTTTT. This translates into CATSATGLVYTGELFF.

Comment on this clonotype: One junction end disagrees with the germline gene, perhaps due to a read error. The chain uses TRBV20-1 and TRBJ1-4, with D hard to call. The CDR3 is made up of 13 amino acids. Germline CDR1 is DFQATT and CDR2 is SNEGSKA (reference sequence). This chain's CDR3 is CSAFAATNEKLVF. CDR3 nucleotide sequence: TGCAGTGCCTTCGCTGCAACTAATGAAAAACTGGTTTTT.

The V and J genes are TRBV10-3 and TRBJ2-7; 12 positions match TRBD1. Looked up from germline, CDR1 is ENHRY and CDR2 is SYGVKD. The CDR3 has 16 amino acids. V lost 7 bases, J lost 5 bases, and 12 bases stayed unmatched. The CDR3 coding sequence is TGTGCCATCAACGCCCCTCCGGGACAGGGGGCCCACGAGCAGTACTTC. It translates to CAINAPPGQGAHEQYF.

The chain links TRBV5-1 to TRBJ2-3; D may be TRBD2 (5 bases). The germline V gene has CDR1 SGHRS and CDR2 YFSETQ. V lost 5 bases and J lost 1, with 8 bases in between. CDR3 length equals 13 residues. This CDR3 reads CASSSVGTDTQYF. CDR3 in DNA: TGCGCCAGCAGTAGCGTCGGCACAGATACGCAGTATTTT.

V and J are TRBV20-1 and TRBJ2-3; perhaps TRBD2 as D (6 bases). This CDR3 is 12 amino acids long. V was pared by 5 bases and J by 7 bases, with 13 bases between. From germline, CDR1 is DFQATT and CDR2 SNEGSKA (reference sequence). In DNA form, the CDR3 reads TGCAGTGCTGGCGGGACTCCCAATACGCAGTATTTT. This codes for CSAGGTPNTQYF.

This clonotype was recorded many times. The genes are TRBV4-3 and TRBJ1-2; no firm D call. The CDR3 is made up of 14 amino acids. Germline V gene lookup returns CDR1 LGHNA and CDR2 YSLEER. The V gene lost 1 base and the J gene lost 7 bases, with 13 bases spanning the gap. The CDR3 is CASSQVGRVSGYTF. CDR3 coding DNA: TGCGCCAGCAGCCAAGTTGGAAGGGTGAGTGGCTACACCTTC.

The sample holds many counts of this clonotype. The CDR3 sequence: CASSQGTVGYTF. The CDR3 nucleotides read TGTGCCAGCAGCCAAGGGACAGTAGGCTACACCTTC. The chain employs TRBV3-1 and TRBJ1-2; TRBD1 might be the D (6 bases). Germline V gives CDR1 LGHDT, CDR2 YNNKEL (reference sequence). The CDR3 has 12 residues. The germline V and J ends were trimmed by 1 base and 8 bases, with 8 bases remaining between them.

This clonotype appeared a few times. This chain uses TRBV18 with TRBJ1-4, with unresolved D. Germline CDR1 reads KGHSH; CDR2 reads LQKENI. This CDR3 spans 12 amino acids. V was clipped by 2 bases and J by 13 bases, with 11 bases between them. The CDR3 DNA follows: TGTGCCAGCTCACCATTGGGCGAGGGACTGTTTTTT. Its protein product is CASSPLGEGLFF.

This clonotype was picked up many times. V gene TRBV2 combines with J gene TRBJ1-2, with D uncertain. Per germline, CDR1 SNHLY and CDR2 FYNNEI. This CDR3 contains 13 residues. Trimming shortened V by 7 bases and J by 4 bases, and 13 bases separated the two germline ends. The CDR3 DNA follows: TGTGCCAGCAAGGCACAGATACTCTATGGCTACACCTTC. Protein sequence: CASKAQILYGYTF.

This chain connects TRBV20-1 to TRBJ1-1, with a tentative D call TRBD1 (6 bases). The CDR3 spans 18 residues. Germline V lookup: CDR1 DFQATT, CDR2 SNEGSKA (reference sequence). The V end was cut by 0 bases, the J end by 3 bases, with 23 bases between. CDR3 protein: CSARDLRGANQVDTEAFF. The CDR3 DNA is TGCAGTGCTAGAGATCTGCGGGGGGCAAATCAGGTGGACACTGAAGCTTTCTTT.

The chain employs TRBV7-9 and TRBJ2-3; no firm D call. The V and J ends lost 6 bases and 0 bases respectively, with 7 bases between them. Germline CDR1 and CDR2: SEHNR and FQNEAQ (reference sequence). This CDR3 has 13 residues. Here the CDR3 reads CASSSQSTDTQYF. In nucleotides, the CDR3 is TGTGCCAGCAGTTCCCAGAGCACAGATACGCAGTATTTT. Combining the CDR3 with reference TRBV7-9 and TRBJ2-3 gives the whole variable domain DTGVSQNPRHKITKRGQNVTFRCDPISEHNRLYWYRQTLGQGPEFLTYFQNEAQLEKSRLLSDRFSAERPKGSFSTLEIQRTEQGDSAMYLCASSSQSTDTQYFGPGTRLTVL.

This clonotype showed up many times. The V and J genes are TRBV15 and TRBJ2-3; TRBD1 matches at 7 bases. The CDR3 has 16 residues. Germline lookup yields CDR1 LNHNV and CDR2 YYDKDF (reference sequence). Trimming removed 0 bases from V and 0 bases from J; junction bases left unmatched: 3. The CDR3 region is CATSRDPRGSTDTQYF. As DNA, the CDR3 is TGTGCCACCAGCAGAGATCCCAGGGGGAGCACAGATACGCAGTATTTT.

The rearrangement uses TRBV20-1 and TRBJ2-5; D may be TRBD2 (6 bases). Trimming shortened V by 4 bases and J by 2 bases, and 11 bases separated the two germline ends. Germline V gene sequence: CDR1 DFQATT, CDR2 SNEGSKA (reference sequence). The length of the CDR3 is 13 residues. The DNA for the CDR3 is TGCAGTGCTATCCGGGACTCACAAGAGACCCAGTACTTC. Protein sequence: CSAIRDSQETQYF.

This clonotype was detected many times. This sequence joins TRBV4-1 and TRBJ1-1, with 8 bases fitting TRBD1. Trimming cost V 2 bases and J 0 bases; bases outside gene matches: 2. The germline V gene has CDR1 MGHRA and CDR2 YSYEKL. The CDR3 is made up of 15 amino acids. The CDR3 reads CASSQTGGVNTEAFF. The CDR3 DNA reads TGCGCCAGCAGCCAAACAGGGGGAGTGAACACTGAAGCTTTCTTT.

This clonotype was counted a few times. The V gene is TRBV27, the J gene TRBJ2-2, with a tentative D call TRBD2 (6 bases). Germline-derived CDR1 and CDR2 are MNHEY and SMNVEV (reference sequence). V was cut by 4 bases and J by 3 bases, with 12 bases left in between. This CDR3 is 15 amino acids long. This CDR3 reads CASSSTGTHTGELFF. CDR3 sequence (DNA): TGTGCCAGCAGTTCCACCGGGACTCACACCGGGGAGCTGTTTTTT.

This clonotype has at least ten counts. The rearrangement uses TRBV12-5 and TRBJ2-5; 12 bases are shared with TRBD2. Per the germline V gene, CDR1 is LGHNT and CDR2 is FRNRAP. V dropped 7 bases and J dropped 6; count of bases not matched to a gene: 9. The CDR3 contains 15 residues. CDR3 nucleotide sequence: TGTGCTAGTGCCAGGACTAGCGGGATTGTACAGACCCAGTACTTC. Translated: CASARTSGIVQTQYF.

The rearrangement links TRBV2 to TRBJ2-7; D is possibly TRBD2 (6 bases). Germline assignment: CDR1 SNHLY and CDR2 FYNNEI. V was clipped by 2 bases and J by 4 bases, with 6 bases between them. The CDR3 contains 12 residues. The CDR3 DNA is TGTGCCAGCAGTGAACGGGAGTACGAGCAGTACTTC. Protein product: CASSEREYEQYF.

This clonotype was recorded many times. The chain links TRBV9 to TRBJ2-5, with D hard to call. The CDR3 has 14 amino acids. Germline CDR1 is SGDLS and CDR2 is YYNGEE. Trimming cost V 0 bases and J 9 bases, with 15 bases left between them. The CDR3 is CASSVVPRAAAQYF. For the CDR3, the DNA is TGTGCCAGCAGCGTAGTTCCTAGGGCTGCGGCCCAGTACTTC.